The T cell receptor beta chain under discussion was sequenced for a study of T cells in Graves' hyperthyroidism and ophthalmopathy (dated by TCRdb to the late 2010s). Study-wide context: Peripheral blood was collected at initial diagnosis, before any treatment. To identify TCR V-J signatures that set the groups apart, the researchers used a discovery cohort of 100 patients, made up of under 50 with Graves' ophthalmopathy and approximately 57 with stable Graves' hyperthyroidism. An independent validation cohort of around 19 hyperthyroidism patients and about 15 patients who later progressed to ophthalmopathy tested prospective prediction of ophthalmopathy. The 95 to 100 discovery patients were randomly divided into training and test sets at a 7:3 ratio. Thyroid tissue and blood T-cell repertoires from more than five Graves' hyperthyroidism patients were also compared in the study. After blood sampling, hyperthyroidism patients were treated with methimazole at a starting dose of 30 mg daily, and ophthalmopathy patients were treated with high-dose intravenous methylprednisolone. The paper describes TCR Vbeta CDR3 sequencing of some 130 peripheral blood samples, made up of about 40 ophthalmopathy patients, roughly 75 hyperthyroidism patients and roughly 17 progressor patients.

The TCR beta CDR3 regions were amplified from the RNA transcripts. The TCR CDR3 was subjected to a first round of RT-PCR using the HTBI primer set and the Qiagen OneStep RT-PCR kit. A second multiplex PCR round built the libraries, followed by size selection and purification. Libraries were sequenced paired-end with 100 bp reads on an Illumina HiSeq2000. Turning to the authors' computational methods: SOAPnuke was used to process the raw data, with reads discarded if the reads contained adapters or uncalled bases, had a mean Phred below 15, or lacked an exact constant-primer or identifier match. High-quality paired reads were merged using COPE v1.2.5, and each unique nucleotide sequence was defined as a clonotype. MiTCR v1.1 was used to align clonotypes to the IMGT TRBV, TRBD and TRBJ reference segments. The analysis included only V-J combinations with a frequency above 0.0001, which together covered 99.2% of the repertoires. A TCS score was defined as the ratio of F50 (clonal expansion) to E x V (chaos), with BLOSUM62-based TCRdist applied between CDR3 peptides within each V-J. Welch's t-statistics and random forest reduced around 520 V-J features to 13, which were used in a naive Bayes classifier (R e1071). Clones were called with MiXCR by TCRdb after fastp trimmed the public reads at Q25, and only in-frame beta chains were retained. Each entry is one CDR3 protein sequence, shown with its most common DNA and genes. What appears here as the V and J calls and clone size reflects TCRdb's work, not the paper's. Recorded for this sample are about 380,000 distinct CDR3 sequences; about 13% of them occurred a single time. The ten largest make up about a fifth of the sample.

At the junction V is shortened by 2 bases and J by 5 bases, with 12 bases in between. Including the terminal cysteine and phenylalanine, the CDR3 comprises 14 residues. Only the CDR3 part of the read is kept: 42 bases, read in frame from the first base. Reading the germline V gene gives CDR1 MNHEY and CDR2 SVGAGI. This clonotype was observed at least ten times. Its target antigen remains unknown. The input lacks base qualities; no much larger clone sits a single base away. Hyperthyroidism patients were aged 18 to 65 years and newly diagnosed, with disease duration of less than 2 months. Any patient with an uncontrolled infection, another autoimmune disease, pregnancy or lactation was excluded. Diagnoses were based on clinical symptoms, serum thyroxine and TRAb, thyroid ultrasound and orbital computed tomography. Blood from progressor patients was collected at the time of first diagnosis with hyperthyroidism, before any ophthalmopathy symptoms had appeared. PBMCs were separated from around 9.1 ml of fresh peripheral blood using Ficoll-Paque density gradient centrifugation. Progressor patients were defined as those initially diagnosed with Graves' hyperthyroidism in whom ophthalmopathy developed during follow-up. Total RNA was extracted using Trizol reagent, and RNA quality was assessed on an Agilent 2100 Bioanalyzer.

What the study reported, not specific to this receptor: In validation, the model predicted progression to ophthalmopathy a median of roughly six months before onset, with roughly 70% sensitivity and 72.22% specificity. Ophthalmopathy was separated from stable hyperthyroidism by a 13 V-J signature model, with 85% to 90% sensitivity and about 81% specificity obtained in cross-validation and 80%/75% obtained in testing. Sample size was not statistically predetermined, and investigators were not blinded to group allocation. Most expanded thyroid clonotypes (frequency above 0.001) were also detected in blood, suggesting blood repertoires may reflect thyroid immune responses.

The clonotype comes from a man aged 25-45 years with Graves' hyperthyroidism that later progressed to Graves' ophthalmopathy. The material sequenced was blood. The rearranged segments are TRBV6-5 and TRBJ1-1; a tentative D match to TRBD1 spans 5 bases. The CDR3 corresponds to CASSYGQEGTEAFF. Read as DNA, the sequence is TGTGCCAGCAGTTACGGGCAGGAGGGGACTGAAGCTTTCTTT.